Below, 23 T cell receptor beta chains from the same sample are listed, as sequenced in a study of cytomegalovirus exposure and HLA in healthy donors. Amplification used 60 Vbeta primers and 13 Jbeta primers. The assay was immunoSEQ multiplex PCR, and TCRdb's table has in-frame clones only and misses some. Seen here are hundreds of thousands of clones, less than 85% observed once, and the top ten hold approximately 0.6%. The sequenced sample was PBMCs. Receptors originate from a man aged 18 to 29 in good health and CMV-seronegative.

CDR3 residues: CASSERTSGMWNEQYF. CDR3 sequence (DNA): TGTGCCAGCAGTGAACGGACTAGCGGGATGTGGAACGAGCAGTACTTC. This sequence joins TRBV2 and TRBJ2-7, with TRBD2 matching 12 bases. Germline CDR1 is SNHLY and CDR2 is FYNNEI. The length of the CDR3 is 16 residues. V trimming: 2 bases; J trimming: 5 bases; junction bases outside the gene matches: 7.

The V gene is TRBV5-1, the J gene TRBJ1-1; TRBD1 aligns across 10 bases. Germline V gene data show CDR1 as SGHRS and CDR2 as YFSETQ. The trim removed 4 bases at V and 11 bases at J, leaving 2 bases unmatched. There are 11 residues in the CDR3. The CDR3 reads CASSGTGVAFF. As DNA, the CDR3 is TGCGCCAGCAGCGGGACAGGGGTGGCTTTCTTT.

The J gene is TRBJ2-1, the V gene TRBV15, with D maybe TRBD2 (6 bases). V was cut by 3 bases and J by 0 bases, with 12 bases left in between. This CDR3 is built from 16 residues. Germline V gene data show CDR1 as LNHNV and CDR2 as YYDKDF (reference sequence). CDR3 loop: CATSRPTGSSYNEQFF. CDR3 coding DNA: TGTGCCACCAGCAGGCCTACCGGGAGCTCCTACAATGAGCAGTTCTTC.

This clone turned up a few times. V gene TRBV19 combines with J gene TRBJ1-5; the D gene is possibly TRBD1 (6 bases). Trimming cost V 0 bases and J 7 bases, with 16 bases left between them. The CDR3 spans 16 residues. Germline CDR1 and CDR2: LNHDA and SQIVND (reference sequence). CDR3 amino acids: CASSIDPGQGWQPQHF. The CDR3 DNA reads TGTGCCAGTAGTATAGATCCGGGGCAGGGGTGGCAGCCCCAGCATTTT.

This clone was seen once. CDR3 in amino acids: CASSYKTGGVNQPQHF. The CDR3 DNA follows: TGTGCCAGCAGCTATAAGACAGGGGGCGTCAATCAGCCCCAGCATTTT. The V and J genes are TRBV5-4 and TRBJ1-5; TRBD1 aligns across 10 bases. With 3 bases clipped from V and 3 bases from J, the junction kept 6 bases outside the gene matches. The CDR3 covers 16 residues. Germline V gene sequence: CDR1 SGHNT, CDR2 YYREEE (reference sequence).

This clone has only a few counts. This chain joins TRBV6-4 and TRBJ2-2, with TRBD2 matching 11 bases. This CDR3 is built from 16 residues. V trimming: 5 bases; J trimming: 5 bases; junction bases outside the gene matches: 7. Germline values: CDR1 MRHNA, CDR2 SNTAGT. The DNA of the CDR3 is TGTGCCAGCAGTCAACTAGCGGGAGATGGTACCGGGGAGCTGTTTTTT. Translating gives CASSQLAGDGTGELFF.

J is TRBJ1-3 and V is TRBV6-4, with 7 positions matching TRBD1. V gave up 2 bases and J gave up 9 bases; unmatched junction bases: 10. Germline V gene sequence: CDR1 MRHNA, CDR2 SNTAGT. This CDR3 comprises 15 residues. CDR3 amino acids: CASSDKTGFGSTIYF. CDR3 sequence (DNA): TGTGCCAGCAGTGACAAGACAGGGTTTGGGAGCACCATATATTTT.

This clone was seen just once. This chain links TRBV27 with TRBJ1-2; the match to TRBD1 covers 8 bases. Germline values: CDR1 MNHEY, CDR2 SMNVEV (reference sequence). The CDR3 is 14 amino acids. J lost 5 bases, V lost 6 bases, and 8 bases had no gene match. The CDR3: CASRSGGLRYGYTF. The CDR3 coding sequence is TGTGCCAGCAGGTCAGGGGGCTTGAGGTATGGCTACACCTTC.

This clone occurred many times. The V call is TRBV27, the J call TRBJ1-1; D is unresolved. V was shortened by 6 bases and J by 2 bases, with 10 bases between the two germline ends. The CDR3 runs 13 residues. Germline V gives CDR1 MNHEY, CDR2 SMNVEV (reference sequence). The CDR3 spells CASRVPGNTEAFF. DNA for the CDR3: TGTGCCAGCAGGGTTCCAGGCAACACTGAAGCTTTCTTT.

The chain couples TRBV10-3 to TRBJ2-3, with 7 bases fitting TRBD1. The CDR3 spans 14 residues. CDR1 and CDR2 (germline): ENHRY, SYGVKD. V was clipped by 2 bases and J by 5 bases; unmatched bases: 4. The CDR3 region is CAISETGVGDTQYF. The DNA of the CDR3 is TGTGCCATCAGTGAGACAGGGGTGGGAGATACGCAGTATTTT.

This clone occurred once. The CDR3 bases are TGTGCCAGCAGTCCTACGGGACAGGTCACTGAAGCTTTCTTT. Translating it yields CASSPTGQVTEAFF. The gene calls are TRBV6-6 and TRBJ1-1; 8 bases line up with TRBD1. J lost 4 bases, V lost 5 bases, and 6 bases had no gene match. The length of the CDR3 is 14 residues. Germline V gene data show CDR1 as MNHNY and CDR2 as SVGAGI (reference sequence).

This clone was seen a handful of times. The chain uses TRBV28 and TRBJ2-1; the match to TRBD2 covers 7 bases. From germline, CDR1 is MDHEN and CDR2 SYDVKM. V lost 7 bases, J lost 1 base, and 4 bases stayed unmatched. The CDR3 length is 14 residues. DNA for the CDR3: TGTGCCAGCACCACTAGCGTTTCCTACAATGAGCAGTTCTTC. Its protein product is CASTTSVSYNEQFF.

The rearrangement links TRBV6-5 to TRBJ1-2; no reliable D call. Germline lookup yields CDR1 MNHEY and CDR2 SVGAGI. The CDR3 consists of 15 residues. V shed 0 bases and J shed 2 bases, with 10 bases lying between them. The CDR3 spells CASSYSTDTNYGYTF. The CDR3 DNA sequence: TGTGCCAGCAGTTACTCGACCGACACAAACTATGGCTACACCTTC.

This sequence joins TRBV28 and TRBJ2-5, with 8 positions matching TRBD2. The CDR3 has 15 residues. V was clipped by 5 bases and J by 4 bases; unmatched bases: 9. Germline CDR1 and CDR2: MDHEN and SYDVKM. CDR3 amino acids: CASSPLKAGVETQYF. The CDR3 DNA reads as TGTGCCAGCAGTCCTCTTAAAGCGGGAGTAGAGACCCAGTACTTC.

J is TRBJ2-1 and V is TRBV7-9, with 11 bases matching TRBD2. Germline-derived CDR1 and CDR2 are SEHNR and FQNEAQ (reference sequence). Trimming cost V 3 bases and J 8 bases; bases outside gene matches: 3. The CDR3 extends over 14 amino acids. The CDR3 protein is CASSFLAGGHEQFF. The CDR3 region has the DNA TGTGCCAGCAGCTTTCTAGCGGGAGGCCATGAGCAGTTCTTC.

This sequence joins TRBV7-3 and TRBJ1-1; D might be TRBD1 (6 bases). This CDR3 has 17 amino acids. V was pared by 1 base and J by 0 bases, with 15 bases between. From germline, CDR1 is SGHTA and CDR2 FQGTGA. The CDR3 region has the DNA TGTGCCAGCAGCTTAAGAGGGTCAGGGGCAGTGAACACTGAAGCTTTCTTT. Encoded protein: CASSLRGSGAVNTEAFF.

The chain is built from TRBV7-8 and TRBJ1-2; 9 nucleotides align to TRBD1. Germline-derived CDR1 and CDR2 are SGHVS and FQNEAQ. CDR3 length: 14 amino acids. V gave up 3 bases and J gave up 7 bases; unmatched junction bases: 6. The CDR3 region has the DNA TGTGCCAGCAGCTTTCAACAGGGGGCGAGTGGCTACACCTTC. Translating gives CASSFQQGASGYTF.

This clone was counted only a few times. The CDR3 coding sequence is TGCAGCGTTCCTTCCGGGAGAAGAAATGAGCAGTTCTTC. Translation: CSVPSGRRNEQFF. The chain is built from TRBV29-1 and TRBJ2-1, with a weak D call TRBD2 (6 bases). The V end was cut by 5 bases, the J end by 7 bases, with 15 bases between. This CDR3 is 13 amino acids long. Germline CDR1 SQVTM, CDR2 ANQGSEA.

The chain joins TRBV19 to TRBJ1-5; no reliable D call. The germline V and J ends were trimmed by 3 bases and 6 bases, with 9 bases remaining between them. CDR1 is LNHDA and CDR2 is SQIVND in the germline V gene (reference sequence). The CDR3 contains 13 residues. The CDR3 sequence is CASSMSVIQPQHF. The CDR3 nucleotides are TGTGCCAGTAGTATGAGTGTGATTCAGCCCCAGCATTTT. The full variable domain, its missing parts supplied by reference TRBV19 and TRBJ1-5, is DGGITQSPKYLFRKEGQNVTLSCEQNLNHDAMYWYRQDPGQGLRLIYYSQIVNDFQKGDIAEGYSVSREKKESFPLTVTSAQKNPTAFYLCASSMSVIQPQHFGDGTRLSIL.

V gene TRBV18 combines with J gene TRBJ2-3; D is uncertain. This CDR3 comprises 13 residues. Germline V lookup: CDR1 KGHSH, CDR2 LQKENI. The V and J ends lost 3 bases and 4 bases respectively, with 8 bases between them. The DNA for the CDR3 is TGTGCCAGCTCACCCCCCTTCGCAGATACGCAGTATTTT. Its protein is CASSPPFADTQYF.

This clone came up a few times. CDR3 nucleotide sequence: TGTGCCAGCAGTGGACTAGCGGGAGATGTAGAGACCCAGTACTTC. Translated, it gives CASSGLAGDVETQYF. The V call is TRBV6-5, the J call TRBJ2-5; TRBD2 matches at 13 bases. J was trimmed by 4 bases and V by 5 bases; bases with no gene match: 4. The germline V gene has CDR1 MNHEY and CDR2 SVGAGI. The CDR3 sequence is 15 residues long.

The rearrangement joins TRBV5-6 to TRBJ1-4; 11 nucleotides agree with TRBD1. Unmatched junction bases numbered 9, after V lost 4 bases and J lost 4 bases. Germline V CDR1 and CDR2: SGHDT, YYEEEE. The CDR3 has 17 amino acids. The DNA of the CDR3 is TGTGCCAGCAGCCCCGGGACAGGGGGGGCGGGTAATGAAAAACTGTTTTTT. As protein: CASSPGTGGAGNEKLFF. The full variable domain, with the rest looked up from reference TRBV5-6 and TRBJ1-4, is DAGVTQSPTHLIKTRGQQVTLRCSPKSGHDTVSWYQQALGQGPQFIFQYYEEEERQRGNFPDRFSGHQFPNYSSELNVNALLLGDSALYLCASSPGTGGAGNEKLFFGSGTQLSVL.

J is TRBJ1-1 and V is TRBV19; tentative D call: TRBD1 (5 bases). Germline-derived CDR1 and CDR2 are LNHDA and SQIVND (reference sequence). V lost 3 bases and J lost 5, with 13 bases in between. This CDR3 is 14 amino acids long. For the CDR3, the DNA is TGTGCCAGTAGTATCGGAGGGGCTGGGACTGAAGCTTTCTTT. Translating it yields CASSIGGAGTEAFF.